This entry features one T cell receptor beta chain sequence. The data stem from a study of blood T cell repertoires in COVID-19. For the study at large: The United States, Italy and Spain provided the acute and convalescent COVID-19 samples.

Sequenced by immunoSEQ multiplex PCR; TCRdb stores in-frame clones only, minus some. There are about 210,000 clones in the sample; around 84% occur only once, and 3% to 3.5% lies in the top ten. Germline-derived CDR1 and CDR2 are MNHEY and SVGAGI. Unmatched junction bases numbered 10, after V lost 0 bases and J lost 9 bases. The length of the CDR3 is 15 residues. Living in 24 US areas, the participants were between roughly 18 and 95 years of age. Participant-reported clinical history was the basis for cohort assignment. The V and J genes are TRBV6-5 and TRBJ1-1; 7 bases fit TRBD1. Sequencing was done on a sample of PBMCs or T cells enriched from blood (not recorded which). The clonotype was recovered from a woman in her twenties or thirties who had been exposed to COVID-19. The CDR3 region is CASSYSKGGTPKAFF. The CDR3, as DNA: TGTGCCAGCAGTTACTCGAAAGGGGGCACTCCTAAAGCTTTCTTT.